Below, 7 T cell receptor beta chains from the same sample are listed, as sequenced in a study of blood T cell repertoires in COVID-19. The data were produced by immunoSEQ multiplex PCR, yet TCRdb's version contains in-frame clones alone and is incomplete. The sample consists of fewer than 140,000 clones, about four fifths of them appearing once. The material sequenced was peripheral blood. The receptors originated from an older woman with acute or convalescent COVID-19.

V gene TRBV7-8 combines with J gene TRBJ1-3; 10 bases agree with TRBD1. Germline assignment: CDR1 SGHVS and CDR2 FQNEAQ. V shed 4 bases and J 3 bases; nucleotides not matched to a gene: 12. The length of the CDR3 is 18 residues. The CDR3 region has the DNA TGTGCCAGCAGCTCGTCCCGGACAGGGGGGATGGGTGGAAACACCATATATTTT. This sequence encodes CASSSSRTGGMGGNTIYF.

The genes are TRBV4-2 and TRBJ1-6, with TRBD1 matching 10 bases. Trimming cost V 0 bases and J 7 bases; bases outside gene matches: 3. The CDR3 is 16 residues long. The V gene's germline CDR1 is LGHNA and CDR2 YNFKEQ. CDR3 DNA sequence: TGTGCCAGCAGCCAAGATGGGGGACAGGGGAATTCACCCCTCCACTTT. Translation: CASSQDGGQGNSPLHF.

V is TRBV20-1 and J is TRBJ1-6, with 7 bases aligning to TRBD1. Germline V gene lookup returns CDR1 DFQATT and CDR2 SNEGSKA (reference sequence). This CDR3 is built from 11 residues. The J segment lost 12 bases and the V segment lost 4 bases, leaving 3 bases of the junction unmatched. In DNA, the CDR3 is TGCAGTGCTAAACAGGGGAGACCCCTCCACTTT. Translating gives CSAKQGRPLHF.

This clone was seen a single time. The chain has TRBV28 and TRBJ2-6; D is undetermined. The CDR3 has 17 amino acids. Germline V gives CDR1 MDHEN, CDR2 SYDVKM. The ends were cut back, 3 bases at V and 0 bases at J, with 12 bases in the middle. CDR3 nucleotide sequence: TGTGCCAGCAGTTTTTGGCAGGCAACCTCTGGGGCCAACGTCCTGACTTTC. Translating it yields CASSFWQATSGANVLTF.

This rearrangement joins TRBV19 to TRBJ1-5, with D unresolved. Germline V gene lookup returns CDR1 LNHDA and CDR2 SQIVND (reference sequence). Between the trimmed V and J ends, which lost 7 bases and 5 bases, there was a span of 21 bases. CDR3 length: 16 amino acids. The CDR3 region has the DNA TGTGCCAGTACCCGATCCAGCAGACACTCGGATCAGCCCCAGCATTTT. Residues: CASTRSSRHSDQPQHF. Together with reference TRBV19 and TRBJ1-5, the CDR3 gives the full variable domain: DGGITQSPKYLFRKEGQNVTLSCEQNLNHDAMYWYRQDPGQGLRLIYYSQIVNDFQKGDIAEGYSVSREKKESFPLTVTSAQKNPTAFYLCASTRSSRHSDQPQHFGDGTRLSIL.

A few counts support this clone. V is TRBV3-1 (or the pseudogene TRBV3-2) and J is TRBJ2-3, with 7 bases matching TRBD2. CDR1 is LGHDT, CDR2 YNNKEL, per germline (reference sequence). With V trimmed by 4 bases and J by 5 bases, 3 bases remained unmatched. The CDR3 has 13 amino acids. The CDR3 DNA reads TGTGCCAGCAGCCGGGGGGGTGAAGATACGCAGTATTTT. It specifies CASSRGGEDTQYF.

The gene calls are TRBV19 and TRBJ1-6; D is unclear. The CDR3 is 12 amino acids. From germline, CDR1 is LNHDA and CDR2 SQIVND (reference sequence). Trimming cost V 6 bases and J 7 bases, with 7 bases left between them. CDR3 loop: CASSSGNSPLHF. The CDR3 DNA follows: TGTGCCAGTAGCAGTGGCAATTCACCCCTCCACTTT.